This T cell receptor (beta chain) was obtained from a study of control samples from healthy donors and cancer patients. Repertoires were generated with immunoSEQ multiplex PCR, while TCRdb's copy carries only in-frame clones and drops some. The sample records approximately 160,000 clones, about 91% being singletons. There are 12 residues in the CDR3. V lost 3 bases to trimming and J lost 4 bases, with 3 bases between them. Germline V lookup: CDR1 LGHNT, CDR2 FRNRAP. The clonotype was recovered from a woman aged 40 to 50 in good health. V and J are TRBV12-5 and TRBJ2-2, with unresolved D. Sequenced sample: blood. The DNA of the CDR3 is TGTGCTAGTGGTTTTACCACCGGGGAGCTGTTTTTT. Protein product: CASGFTTGELFF.